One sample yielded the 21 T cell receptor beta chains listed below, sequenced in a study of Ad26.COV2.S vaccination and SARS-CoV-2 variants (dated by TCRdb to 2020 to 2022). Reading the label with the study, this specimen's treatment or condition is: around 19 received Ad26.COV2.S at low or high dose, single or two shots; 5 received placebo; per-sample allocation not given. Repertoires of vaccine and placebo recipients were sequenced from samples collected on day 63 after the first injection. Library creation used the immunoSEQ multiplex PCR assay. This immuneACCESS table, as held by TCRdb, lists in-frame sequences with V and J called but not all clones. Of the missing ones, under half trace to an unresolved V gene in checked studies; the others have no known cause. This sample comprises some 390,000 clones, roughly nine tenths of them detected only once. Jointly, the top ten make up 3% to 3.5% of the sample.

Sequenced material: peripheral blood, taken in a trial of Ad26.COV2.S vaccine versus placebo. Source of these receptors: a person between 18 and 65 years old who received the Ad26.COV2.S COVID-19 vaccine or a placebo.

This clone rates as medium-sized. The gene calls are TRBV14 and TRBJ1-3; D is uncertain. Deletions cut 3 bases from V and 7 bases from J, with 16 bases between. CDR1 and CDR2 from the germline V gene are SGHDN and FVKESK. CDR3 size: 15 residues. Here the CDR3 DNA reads TGTGCCAGCAGCCACTCGACACGGCTGGGGAACACCATATATTTT. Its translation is CASSHSTRLGNTIYF.

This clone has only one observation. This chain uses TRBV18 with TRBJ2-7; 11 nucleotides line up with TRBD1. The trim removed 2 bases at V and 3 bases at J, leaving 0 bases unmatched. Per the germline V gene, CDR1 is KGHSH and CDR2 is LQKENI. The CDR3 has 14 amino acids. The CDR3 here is CASSPGTGGYEQYF. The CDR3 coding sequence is TGTGCCAGCTCACCAGGGACAGGGGGCTACGAGCAGTACTTC.

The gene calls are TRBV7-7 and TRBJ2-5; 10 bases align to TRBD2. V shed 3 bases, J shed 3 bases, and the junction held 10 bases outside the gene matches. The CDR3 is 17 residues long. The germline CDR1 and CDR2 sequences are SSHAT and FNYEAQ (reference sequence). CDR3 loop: CASSFDRGTSGEETQYF. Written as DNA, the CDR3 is TGTGCCAGCAGCTTTGACCGGGGAACTAGCGGGGAAGAGACCCAGTACTTC.

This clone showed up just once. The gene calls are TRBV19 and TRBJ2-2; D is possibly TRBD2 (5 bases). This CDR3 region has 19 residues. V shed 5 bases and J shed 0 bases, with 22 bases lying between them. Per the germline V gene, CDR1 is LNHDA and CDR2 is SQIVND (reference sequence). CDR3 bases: TGTGCCAGTAGTTTGGGCCCGGGATCGTGGGAAGCGAACACCGGGGAGCTGTTTTTT. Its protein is CASSLGPGSWEANTGELFF.

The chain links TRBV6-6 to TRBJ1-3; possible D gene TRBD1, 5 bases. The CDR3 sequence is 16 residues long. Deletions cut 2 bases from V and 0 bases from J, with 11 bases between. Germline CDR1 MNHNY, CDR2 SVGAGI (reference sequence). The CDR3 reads CASSYERGLSGNTIYF. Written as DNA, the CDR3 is TGTGCCAGCAGTTACGAAAGGGGTCTCTCTGGAAACACCATATATTTT.

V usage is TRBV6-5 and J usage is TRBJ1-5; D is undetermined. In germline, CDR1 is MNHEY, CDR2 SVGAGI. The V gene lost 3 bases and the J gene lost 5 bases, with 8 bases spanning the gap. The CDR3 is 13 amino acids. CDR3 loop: CASSYGQYQPQHF. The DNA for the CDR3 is TGTGCCAGCAGTTATGGTCAGTATCAGCCCCAGCATTTT.

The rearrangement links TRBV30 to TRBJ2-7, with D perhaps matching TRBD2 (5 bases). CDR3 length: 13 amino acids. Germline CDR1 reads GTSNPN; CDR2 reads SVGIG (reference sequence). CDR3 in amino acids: CALWSGTNYEQYF. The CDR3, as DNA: TGTGCTCTGTGGAGCGGAACTAACTACGAGCAGTACTTC.

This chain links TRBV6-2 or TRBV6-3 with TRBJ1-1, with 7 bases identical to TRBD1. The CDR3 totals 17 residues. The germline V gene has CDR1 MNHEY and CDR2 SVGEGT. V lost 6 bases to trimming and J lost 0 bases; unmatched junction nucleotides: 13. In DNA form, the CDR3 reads TGTGCCAGCAGCCCTATTCGCAGGGGGGATATGAACACTGAAGCTTTCTTT. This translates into CASSPIRRGDMNTEAFF.

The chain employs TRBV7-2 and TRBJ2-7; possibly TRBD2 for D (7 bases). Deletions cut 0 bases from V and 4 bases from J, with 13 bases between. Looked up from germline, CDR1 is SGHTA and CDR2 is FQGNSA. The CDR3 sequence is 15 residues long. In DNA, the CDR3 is TGTGCCAGCAGCTTAGCGGGGGGGACACCTTACGAGCAGTACTTC. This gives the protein CASSLAGGTPYEQYF. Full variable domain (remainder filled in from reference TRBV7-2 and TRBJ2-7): GAGVSQSPSNKVTEKGKDVELRCDPISGHTALYWYRQSLGQGLEFLIYFQGNSAPDKSGLPSDRFSAERTGGSVSTLTIQRTQQEDSAVYLCASSLAGGTPYEQYFGPGTRLTVT.

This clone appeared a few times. This CDR3 reads CASSLSGPTGAGGSPLHF. The CDR3 DNA is TGTGCCAGCAGTTTATCGGGCCCTACAGGGGCGGGGGGTTCACCCCTCCACTTT. The genes are TRBV27 and TRBJ1-6; 7 nucleotides line up with TRBD1. V shed 0 bases, J shed 9 bases, and the junction held 14 bases outside the gene matches. The CDR3 sequence is 18 residues long. Germline CDR1 reads MNHEY; CDR2 reads SMNVEV (reference sequence).

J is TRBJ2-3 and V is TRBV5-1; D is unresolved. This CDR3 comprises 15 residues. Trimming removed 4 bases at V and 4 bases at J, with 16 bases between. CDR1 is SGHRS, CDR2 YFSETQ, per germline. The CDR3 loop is CASSGWNGRPDTQYF. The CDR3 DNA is TGCGCCAGCAGCGGGTGGAACGGACGGCCAGATACGCAGTATTTT.

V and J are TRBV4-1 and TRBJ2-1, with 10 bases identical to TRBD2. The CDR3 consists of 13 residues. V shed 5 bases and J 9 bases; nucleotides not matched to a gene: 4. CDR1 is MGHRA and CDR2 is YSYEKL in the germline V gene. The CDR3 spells CASSTGLAIEQFF. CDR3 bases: TGCGCCAGCAGCACGGGACTAGCGATTGAGCAGTTCTTC.

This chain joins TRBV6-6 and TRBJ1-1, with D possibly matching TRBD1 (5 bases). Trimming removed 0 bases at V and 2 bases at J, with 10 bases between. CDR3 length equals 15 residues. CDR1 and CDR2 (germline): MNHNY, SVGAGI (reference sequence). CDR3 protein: CASSYSARANTEAFF. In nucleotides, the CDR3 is TGTGCCAGCAGTTACTCGGCCAGGGCCAACACTGAAGCTTTCTTT.

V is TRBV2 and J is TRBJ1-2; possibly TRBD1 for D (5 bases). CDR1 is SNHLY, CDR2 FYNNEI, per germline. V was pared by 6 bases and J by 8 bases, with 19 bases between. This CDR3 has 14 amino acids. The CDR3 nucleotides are TGTGCCAGCAGGCTGACAGCCATGCGAGGAGGCTACACCTTC. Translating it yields CASRLTAMRGGYTF.

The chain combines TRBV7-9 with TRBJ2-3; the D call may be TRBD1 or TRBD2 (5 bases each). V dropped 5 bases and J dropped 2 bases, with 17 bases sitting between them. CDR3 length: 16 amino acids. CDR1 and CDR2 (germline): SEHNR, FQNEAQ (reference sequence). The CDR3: CASSGIRDDLTDTQYF. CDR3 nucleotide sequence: TGTGCCAGCAGCGGCATCCGGGACGACCTCACAGATACGCAGTATTTT.

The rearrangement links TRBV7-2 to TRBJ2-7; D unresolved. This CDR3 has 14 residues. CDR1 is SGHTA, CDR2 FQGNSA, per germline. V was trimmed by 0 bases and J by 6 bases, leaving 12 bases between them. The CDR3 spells CASSLASDGGEQYF. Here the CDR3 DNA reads TGTGCCAGCAGCTTAGCCTCGGACGGCGGCGAGCAGTACTTC.

In DNA, the CDR3 is TGTGCCAGCAGCCGGCCCACTAATGAAAAACTGTTTTTT. Residues: CASSRPTNEKLFF. The V gene is TRBV5-6, the J gene TRBJ1-4; no definite D call. Germline loops: CDR1 SGHDT, CDR2 YYEEEE. This CDR3 is 13 amino acids long. Trimming removed 4 bases at V and 2 bases at J, with 6 bases between.

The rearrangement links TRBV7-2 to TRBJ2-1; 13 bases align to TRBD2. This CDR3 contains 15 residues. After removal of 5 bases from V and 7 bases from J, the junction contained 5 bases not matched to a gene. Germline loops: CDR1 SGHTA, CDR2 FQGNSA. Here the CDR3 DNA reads TGTGCCAGCAGCCCGACTAGCGGGGGGTGGAATGAGCAGTTCTTC. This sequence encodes CASSPTSGGWNEQFF.

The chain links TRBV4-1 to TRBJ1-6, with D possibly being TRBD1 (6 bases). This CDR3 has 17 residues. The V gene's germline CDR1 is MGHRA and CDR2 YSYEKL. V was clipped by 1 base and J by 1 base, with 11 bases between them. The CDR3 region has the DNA TGCGCCAGCAGCCAAGGGTGGCAGGGGTCCTATAATTCACCCCTCCACTTT. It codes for CASSQGWQGSYNSPLHF.

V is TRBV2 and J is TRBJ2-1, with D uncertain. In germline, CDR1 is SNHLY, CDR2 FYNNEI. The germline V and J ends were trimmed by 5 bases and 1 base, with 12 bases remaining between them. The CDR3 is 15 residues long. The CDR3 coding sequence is TGTGCCAGCAGTATCGGACGGATTTCCTACAATGAGCAGTTCTTC. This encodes CASSIGRISYNEQFF.

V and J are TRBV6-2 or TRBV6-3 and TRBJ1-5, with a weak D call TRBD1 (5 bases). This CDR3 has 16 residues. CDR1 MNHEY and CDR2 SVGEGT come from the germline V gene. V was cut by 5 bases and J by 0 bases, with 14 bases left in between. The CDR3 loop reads CASSTGRGDSNQPQHF. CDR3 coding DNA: TGTGCCAGCAGTACGGGTCGGGGGGATAGCAATCAGCCCCAGCATTTT.